The 10 T cell receptor beta chains reported below all come from one sample, sequenced in a study of vaccination and CD4 T cells after COVID-19 (dated 2022 in TCRdb). The library was obtained by PCR. The sequencer was an Illumina iSeq 100. DNA from cultured CD4+ T cells was subjected to TCR sequencing with the Oncomine TCR Beta short-read assay at the Johns Hopkins FTIC core. Using fastp at Q25 and MiXCR, TCRdb reprocessed the public reads and kept productive beta chains. Rows merge per CDR3 protein into single entries with the most common DNA and genes. The sample table records tens of thousands of distinct CDR3 sequences; less than 45% of these occur just once. More than 4.5% of the sample belongs to the ten largest clones. The time point tag for this specimen amounts to: late sampling 161 to 241 days after vaccination in a few convalescent patients. According to the study, the label for this sample's treatment or condition signals: approximately 9-day PBMC culture with coronavirus spike peptide pools or control peptides (ViraFEST assay).

Their antigen targets remain unknown. The sequencing here drew on CD4+ T cells from blood, cultured in vitro, taken about 7 months after SARS-CoV-2 vaccination. These TCRs come from a human donor who had recovered from COVID-19.

The CDR3 DNA follows: TGTGCCAGCAGTTTATTCACAGATACGCAGTATTTT. Its protein product is CASSLFTDTQYF. The chain combines TRBV6-5 with TRBJ2-3; D not resolved. Germline values: CDR1 MNHEY, CDR2 SVGAGI. The length of the CDR3 is 12 residues. Trimming took off 4 bases at V and 2 bases at J, with 4 bases between the two ends.

This clonotype was counted only a few times. V and J are TRBV6-4 and TRBJ2-7; D remains unclear. Trimming took 7 bases from V and 4 from J, leaving 5 bases between them. This CDR3 spans 10 amino acids. CDR1 MRHNA and CDR2 SNTAGT come from the germline V gene. In DNA form, the CDR3 reads TGTGCCAGCATCACATACGAGCAGTACTTC. It translates to CASITYEQYF.

J is TRBJ1-5 and V is TRBV2; no clear D gene. The CDR3 is 14 amino acids. Germline CDR1 and CDR2: SNHLY and FYNNEI. Trimming pared 3 bases from V and 4 bases from J, leaving 10 bases between. The CDR3 protein is CASSELLGNQPQHF. CDR3 DNA sequence: TGTGCCAGCAGTGAGCTATTGGGGAATCAGCCCCAGCATTTT.

The chain joins TRBV20-1 to TRBJ2-2; the D gene could be TRBD1 or TRBD2 (5 bases each). There are 13 residues in the CDR3. Germline assignment: CDR1 DFQATT and CDR2 SNEGSKA (reference sequence). The V gene lost 5 bases and the J gene lost 3 bases, with 10 bases spanning the gap. The CDR3 bases are TGCAGTGCTCATCGGGACGACACCGGGGAGCTGTTTTTT. Amino acids: CSAHRDDTGELFF.

The V gene is TRBV20-1, the J gene TRBJ2-7, with D unresolved. The germline gives CDR1 DFQATT, CDR2 SNEGSKA (reference sequence). The germline V and J ends were trimmed by 8 bases and 0 bases, with 14 bases remaining between them. This CDR3 contains 13 residues. In DNA form, the CDR3 reads TGCAGTTCTTGGCCACCGGGCTCCTACGAGCAGTACTTC. Protein sequence: CSSWPPGSYEQYF.

V and J are TRBV7-3 and TRBJ2-2, with D unresolved. V gave up 4 bases and J gave up 0 bases, with 6 bases separating them. Per the germline V gene, CDR1 is SGHTA and CDR2 is FQGTGA. CDR3 length: 14 residues. CDR3 sequence reads: CASSSQTNTGELFF. CDR3 bases: TGTGCCAGCAGCTCCCAGACGAACACCGGGGAGCTGTTTTTT. Full variable domain (remainder filled in from reference TRBV7-3 and TRBJ2-2): GAGVSQTPSNKVTEKGKYVELRCDPISGHTALYWYRQSLGQGPEFLIYFQGTGAADDSGLPNDRFFAVRPEGSVSTLKIQRTERGDSAVYLCASSSQTNTGELFFGEGSRLTVL.

This sequence joins TRBV20-1 and TRBJ2-3; 7 nucleotides agree with TRBD2. The J segment lost 6 bases and the V segment lost 2 bases, leaving 8 bases of the junction unmatched. Germline V gives CDR1 DFQATT, CDR2 SNEGSKA (reference sequence). The CDR3 spans 14 residues. CDR3 DNA sequence: TGCAGTGCTAGAAGGTTTGGGGGAGGGGATACGCAGTATTTT. Translating it yields CSARRFGGGDTQYF.

This sequence joins TRBV29-1 and TRBJ1-2; 8 bases map to TRBD1. V dropped 4 bases and J dropped 4; count of bases not matched to a gene: 2. Germline CDR1 reads SQVTM; CDR2 reads ANQGSEA. The CDR3 has 12 amino acids. CDR3 protein: CSVVRGLYGYTF. The CDR3 bases are TGCAGCGTTGTCAGGGGGCTCTATGGCTACACCTTC.

V gene TRBV5-4 combines with J gene TRBJ2-5; 9 positions agree with TRBD1. This CDR3 has 15 amino acids. The germline CDR1 and CDR2 sequences are SGHNT and YYREEE (reference sequence). V lost 5 bases and J lost 2; bases outside the gene matches: 7. CDR3 in amino acids: CASRGGTGRQETQYF. CDR3 nucleotides: TGTGCCAGCAGGGGCGGGACAGGGAGACAAGAGACCCAGTACTTC.

In its sample, this clonotype was seen once. The V call is TRBV6-5, the J call TRBJ1-5; the match to TRBD1 covers 8 bases. The ends lost 4 bases at V and 4 bases at J; junction bases unmatched: 15. The CDR3 sequence is 18 residues long. Germline V gene lookup returns CDR1 MNHEY and CDR2 SVGAGI. CDR3 protein: CASSSGIGQGGGNQPQHF. In nucleotides, the CDR3 is TGTGCCAGCAGTTCCGGAATAGGACAGGGAGGAGGAAATCAGCCCCAGCATTTT.